The rows below give T cell receptor beta chains drawn from one sample of a study of cytomegalovirus exposure and HLA in healthy donors. Libraries were prepared by immunoSEQ multiplex PCR; TCRdb keeps only in-frame clonotypes and omits some of them. This table holds about 110,000 clones, over 85% found once. Sequencing was carried out using PBMCs. The receptors stem from a woman aged 18-29 years in good health and CMV-seronegative. Each CDR3 is given with its conserved first and last residue. The D gene is left open where the match is weak. Rows give clone size only sometimes, using once, few, many, or a class for an expanded clone.

j_call	clone_size	cdr3_length	d_call	v_call	cdr3_aa	cdr3_nt
TRBJ2-7	few	15	TRBD2	TRBV7-9	CASSPLAGGQYEQYF	TGTGCCAGCAGCCCCCTAGCGGGGGGCCAGTACGAGCAGTACTTC
TRBJ2-1	once	13	-	TRBV9	CASSVEHGDEQFF	TGTGCCAGCAGCGTAGAACATGGAGATGAGCAGTTCTTC
TRBJ2-2	-	20	TRBD2	TRBV19	CASSMGFGTSGNVRTGELFF	TGTGCCAGTAGTATGGGATTCGGGACTAGCGGGAACGTCCGAACCGGGGAGCTGTTTTTT
TRBJ2-1	-	13	TRBD2	TRBV27	CASSLSGTSGIVF	TGTGCCAGCAGTTTATCGGGGACTAGCGGGATCGTCTTC
TRBJ1-6	-	22	TRBD1	TRBV19	CASSMMGLTGDLPSSYNSPLHF	TGTGCCAGTAGTATGATGGGACTTACAGGGGATCTTCCGAGCTCCTATAATTCACCCCTCCACTTT
TRBJ2-2	-	13	-	TRBV18	CASSSDRTGELFF	TGTGCCAGCTCGTCCGACAGGACCGGGGAGCTGTTTTTT
TRBJ1-2	-	15	TRBD1	TRBV5-4	CASTLRTGLVSGYTF	TGTGCCAGCACCCTAAGGACAGGACTCGTAAGTGGCTACACCTTC
TRBJ2-5	-	14	-	TRBV28	CASGQGGPQETQYF	TGTGCCAGCGGACAAGGGGGTCCCCAAGAGACCCAGTACTTC
TRBJ2-7	-	12	TRBD1	TRBV29-1	CSVGDRGGEQYF	TGCAGCGTTGGGGACAGGGGGGGCGAGCAGTACTTC
TRBJ2-3	few	15	TRBD2	TRBV6-1	CASSESSGGIDTQYF	TGTGCCAGCAGTGAGAGTAGCGGGGGGATAGATACGCAGTATTTT
TRBJ1-2	-	15	TRBD1	TRBV18	CASSLQGQAWDGYTF	TGTGCCAGCTCGCTACAGGGACAGGCCTGGGATGGCTACACCTTC
TRBJ1-1	-	17	TRBD1	TRBV27	CASSPRGRGLSYTEAFF	TGTGCCAGCAGTCCCCGAGGCAGGGGGCTTTCCTACACTGAAGCTTTCTTT
TRBJ2-7	-	16	TRBD2	TRBV9	CASSAGGRGGQGEQYF	TGTGCCAGCAGCGCGGGGGGGCGTGGCGGCCAAGGGGAGCAGTACTTC
TRBJ2-4	-	19	-	TRBV19	CASSIGGRPPPLAKNIQYF	TGTGCCAGTAGTATAGGGGGGAGGCCCCCTCCCCTAGCCAAAAACATTCAGTACTTC
TRBJ2-3	once	14	-	TRBV7-9	CASSLEGRRNTQYF	TGTGCCAGCAGCTTAGAAGGGAGGAGAAATACGCAGTATTTT
TRBJ1-1	-	13	-	TRBV7-3	CASSSRENTEAFF	TGTGCCAGCAGCTCCCGGGAGAACACTGAAGCTTTCTTT
TRBJ2-1	-	15	TRBD2	TRBV4-3	CASSQVGRGGHEQFF	TGCGCCAGCAGCCAAGTGGGGCGGGGGGGCCATGAGCAGTTCTTC
TRBJ1-2	-	13	-	TRBV27	CASSPRTPSSYTF	TGTGCCAGCAGCCCCCGGACTCCCAGCAGCTACACCTTC
TRBJ1-3	-	14	-	TRBV2	CATRGHGSGNTIYF	TGTGCCACCCGCGGACATGGCTCTGGAAACACCATATATTTT
TRBJ2-1	-	15	TRBD2	TRBV7-8	CASTSGTSGYNEQFF	TGTGCCAGCACCTCCGGGACTAGCGGGTACAATGAGCAGTTCTTC
TRBJ2-7	once	13	-	TRBV18	CASSPRLAEEQYF	TGTGCCAGCTCACCACGGTTGGCCGAAGAGCAGTACTTC
TRBJ2-7	-	13	TRBD1	TRBV6-5	CASSPGTGREQYF	TGTGCCAGCAGTCCTGGGACAGGGCGGGAGCAGTACTTC
TRBJ2-5	-	16	TRBD1	TRBV29-1	CSVDIRDREPGGTQYF	TGCAGCGTTGATATAAGGGACAGGGAGCCCGGAGGGACCCAGTACTTC
TRBJ2-1	few	13	TRBD1	TRBV19	CASRGQPVDEQFF	TGTGCCAGTAGGGGACAGCCGGTGGATGAGCAGTTCTTC
TRBJ1-2	-	13	-	TRBV2	CAGEGEGGSGYTF	TGTGCCGGGGAGGGAGAAGGCGGTTCTGGCTACACCTTC
TRBJ2-7	-	13	TRBD1	TRBV29-1	CSGLRDSTYEQYF	TGCAGCGGCCTCCGGGACAGCACTTACGAGCAGTACTTC
TRBJ2-5	-	14	TRBD1	TRBV29-1	CSVCIQGAQETQYF	TGCAGCGTTTGTATACAGGGGGCCCAAGAGACCCAGTACTTC
TRBJ1-2	-	13	TRBD1	TRBV29-1	CSVERDRGNGYTF	TGCAGCGTTGAAAGGGACAGGGGAAATGGCTACACCTTC
TRBJ1-5	-	14	-	TRBV28	CASKQVDSNQPQHF	TGTGCCAGCAAACAGGTGGATAGCAATCAGCCCCAGCATTTT
TRBJ1-5	once	14	-	TRBV5-6	CASTILQGRQPQHF	TGTGCCAGCACGATATTACAGGGCCGACAGCCCCAGCATTTT
TRBJ1-2	once	15	-	TRBV4-2	CASSQEAGFFPGYTF	TGTGCCAGCAGCCAAGAGGCAGGTTTTTTCCCTGGCTACACCTTC
TRBJ2-1	-	16	-	TRBV6-6	CASSPAGRAGANEQFF	TGTGCCAGCAGCCCCGCCGGTCGAGCAGGGGCGAATGAGCAGTTCTTC
TRBJ1-1	-	14	-	TRBV19	CASSIGPGNTEAFF	TGTGCCAGTAGTATAGGCCCAGGGAATACTGAAGCTTTCTTT
TRBJ2-2	-	16	TRBD2	TRBV5-1	CASSFRLAGVTGELFF	TGCGCCAGCAGCTTTAGACTAGCGGGAGTCACCGGGGAGCTGTTTTTT
TRBJ1-2	-	14	-	TRBV30	CAWSAGWLGYGYTF	TGTGCCTGGAGTGCAGGGTGGTTAGGCTATGGCTACACCTTC